Here is one T cell receptor (beta chain) with its context. What it binds is not known. This CDR3 region has 17 residues. CDR1 is SEHNR and CDR2 is FQNEAQ in the germline V gene (reference sequence). J was trimmed by 1 base and V by 1 base; bases with no gene match: 5. The method was immunoSEQ multiplex PCR; TCRdb's version includes in-frame clones alone and lacks a portion of them. The sample shows around 1.9 million clones, around 93% of them seen only once. Selected positively for CCR7 and CD45RO-negative, naive CD8 cells excluded terminally differentiated effector memory CD45RA+ cells. The data are from a study of shared clonotypes between healthy human individuals. General observations from the study: Generally, naive subsets came out with larger estimated richness than memory subsets.

The J gene is TRBJ2-3, the V gene TRBV7-9; TRBD2 matches at 10 bases. This TCR was recovered from a young man in good health. Some clones in this sample may be carry-over from other donors' samples. The sequenced sample was naive CD8+ T cells from PBMCs. The CDR3 protein is CASSLGGLALGTDTQYF. The CDR3, as DNA: TGTGCCAGCAGCTTAGGGGGACTAGCGTTAGGCACAGATACGCAGTATTTT.